There are many counts of the clone carrying this T cell receptor (beta chain). Germline V gene lookup returns CDR1 LGHNA and CDR2 YSLEER. This CDR3 region has 17 residues. The V end lost 1 base, the J end lost 3 bases, and 18 bases lay between the germline ends. This sample was included in a study of human T cells and chemical hapten exposure. The time point: patch test 1, 2 weeks after DPC sensitization. The sample's treatment: therapeutic diphenylcyclopropenone sensitization with weekly scalp DPC. One entry per CDR3 protein results from TCRdb running MiXCR on the RACE reads. The sample shows around 71,000 distinct CDR3 sequences, around 9.5% of them seen only once.

Source: whole blood, taken in connection with sensitization to the hapten diphenylcyclopropenone (DPC). The chain uses TRBV4-3 and TRBJ2-5, with a tentative D call TRBD2 (6 bases). The sequence derives from a woman in her thirties or forties with alopecia areata. Some clones in this sample may be carry-over from other donors' samples. CDR3 amino acids: CASSQGPKREEKETQYF. The CDR3 coding sequence is TGCGCCAGCAGCCAAGGACCTAAGAGGGAGGAGAAAGAGACCCAGTACTTC.